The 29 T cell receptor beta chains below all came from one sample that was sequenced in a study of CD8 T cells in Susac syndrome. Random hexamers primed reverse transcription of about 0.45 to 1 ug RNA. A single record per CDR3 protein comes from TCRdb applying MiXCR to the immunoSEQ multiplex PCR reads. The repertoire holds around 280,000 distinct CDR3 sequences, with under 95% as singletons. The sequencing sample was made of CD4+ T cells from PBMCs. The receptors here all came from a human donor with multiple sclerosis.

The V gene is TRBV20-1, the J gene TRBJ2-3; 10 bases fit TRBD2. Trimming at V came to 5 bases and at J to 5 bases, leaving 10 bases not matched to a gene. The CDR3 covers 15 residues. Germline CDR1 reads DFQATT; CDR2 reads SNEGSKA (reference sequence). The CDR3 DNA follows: TGCAGTGCTGCCCTGGGAGCGGGGGGGGGAGATACGCAGTATTTT. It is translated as CSAALGAGGGDTQYF.

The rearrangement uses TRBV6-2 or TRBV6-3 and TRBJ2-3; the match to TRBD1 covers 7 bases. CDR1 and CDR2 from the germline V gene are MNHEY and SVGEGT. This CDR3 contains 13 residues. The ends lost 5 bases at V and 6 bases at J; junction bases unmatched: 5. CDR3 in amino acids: CASSPQGEDTQYF. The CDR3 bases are TGTGCCAGCAGTCCCCAGGGGGAGGATACGCAGTATTTT.

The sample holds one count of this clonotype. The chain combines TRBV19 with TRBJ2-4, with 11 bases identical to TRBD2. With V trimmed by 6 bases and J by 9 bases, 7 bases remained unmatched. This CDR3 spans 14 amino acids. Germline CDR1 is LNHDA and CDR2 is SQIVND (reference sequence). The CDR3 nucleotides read TGTGCCAGTAGCCCGGGACTAGCGGAGACCATTCAGTACTTC. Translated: CASSPGLAETIQYF.

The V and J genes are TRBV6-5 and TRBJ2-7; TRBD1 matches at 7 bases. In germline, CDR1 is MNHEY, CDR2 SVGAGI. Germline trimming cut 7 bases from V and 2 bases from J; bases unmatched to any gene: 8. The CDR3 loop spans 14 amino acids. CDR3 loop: CASTPDRFPYEQYF. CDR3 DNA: TGTGCCAGCACCCCGGACAGGTTTCCCTACGAGCAGTACTTC.

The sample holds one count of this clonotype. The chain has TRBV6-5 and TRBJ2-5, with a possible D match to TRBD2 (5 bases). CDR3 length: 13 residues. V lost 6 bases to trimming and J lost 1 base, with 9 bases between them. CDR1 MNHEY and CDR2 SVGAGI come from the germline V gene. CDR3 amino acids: CASSWGAQETQYF. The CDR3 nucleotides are TGTGCCAGCAGCTGGGGAGCCCAAGAGACCCAGTACTTC.

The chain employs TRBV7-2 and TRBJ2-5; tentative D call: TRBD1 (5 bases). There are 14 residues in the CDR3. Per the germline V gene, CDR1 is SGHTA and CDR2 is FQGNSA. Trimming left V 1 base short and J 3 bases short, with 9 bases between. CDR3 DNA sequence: TGTGCCAGCAGCTTAGACGCAGGGAAAGAGACCCAGTACTTC. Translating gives CASSLDAGKETQYF.

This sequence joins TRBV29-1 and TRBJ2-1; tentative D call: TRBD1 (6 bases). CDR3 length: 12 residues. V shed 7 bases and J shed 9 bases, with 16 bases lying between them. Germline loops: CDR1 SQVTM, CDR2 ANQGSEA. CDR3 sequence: CSDSRRGGEQFF. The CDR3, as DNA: TGCAGCGATTCTCGCAGGGGCGGTGAGCAGTTCTTC.

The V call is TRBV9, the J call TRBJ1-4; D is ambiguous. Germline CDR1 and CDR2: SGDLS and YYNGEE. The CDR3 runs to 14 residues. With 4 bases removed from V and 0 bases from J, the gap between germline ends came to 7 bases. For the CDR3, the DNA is TGTGCCAGCAGCCAGGAGACAACTAATGAAAAACTGTTTTTT. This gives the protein CASSQETTNEKLFF. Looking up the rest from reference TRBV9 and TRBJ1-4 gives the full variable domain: DSGVTQTPKHLITATGQRVTLRCSPRSGDLSVYWYQQSLDQGLQFLIQYYNGEERAKGNILERFSAQQFPDLHSELNLSSLELGDSALYFCASSQETTNEKLFFGSGTQLSVL.

CDR3 protein: CSVEVGTGYGYTF. As DNA, the CDR3 is TGCAGCGTTGAAGTTGGGACAGGGTATGGCTACACCTTC. This chain links TRBV29-1 with TRBJ1-2; TRBD1 matches 9 bases. With V trimmed by 1 base and J by 5 bases, 2 bases remained unmatched. Germline values: CDR1 SQVTM, CDR2 ANQGSEA. This CDR3 is 13 amino acids long. The full variable domain, in which reference TRBV29-1 and TRBJ1-2 provide the parts outside the CDR3, is SAVISQKPSRDICQRGTSLTIQCQVDSQVTMMFWYRQQPGQSLTLIATANQGSEATYESGFVIDKFPISRPNLTFSTLTVSNMSPEDSSIYLCSVEVGTGYGYTFGSGTRLTVV.

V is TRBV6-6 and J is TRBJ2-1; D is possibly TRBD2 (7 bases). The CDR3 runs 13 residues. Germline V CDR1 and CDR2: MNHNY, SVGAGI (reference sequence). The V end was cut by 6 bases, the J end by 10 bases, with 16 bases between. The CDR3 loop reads CASRPGGGGEQFF. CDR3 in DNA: TGTGCCAGCAGGCCCGGGGGAGGGGGGGAGCAGTTCTTC.

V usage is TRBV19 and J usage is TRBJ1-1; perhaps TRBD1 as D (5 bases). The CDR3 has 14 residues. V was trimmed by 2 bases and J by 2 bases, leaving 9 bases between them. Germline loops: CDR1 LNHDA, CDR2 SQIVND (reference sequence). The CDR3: CASSIRRGNTEAFF. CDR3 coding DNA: TGTGCCAGTAGTATAAGGAGGGGAAACACTGAAGCTTTCTTT.

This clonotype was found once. The CDR3, as DNA: TGCAGCGTGACCGTGCAGGGGGGTAACTATGGCTACACCTTC. Translated, it gives CSVTVQGGNYGYTF. V is TRBV29-1 and J is TRBJ1-2, with 7 bases that match TRBD1. The V segment lost 6 bases and the J segment 1 base; nucleotides outside the gene matches: 8. The CDR3 runs 14 residues. Germline loops: CDR1 SQVTM, CDR2 ANQGSEA.

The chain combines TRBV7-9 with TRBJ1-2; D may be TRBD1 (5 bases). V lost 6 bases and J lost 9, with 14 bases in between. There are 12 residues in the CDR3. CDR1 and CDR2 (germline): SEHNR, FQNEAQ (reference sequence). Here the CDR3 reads CASSARDRRYTF. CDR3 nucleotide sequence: TGTGCCAGCAGTGCCCGGGACCGACGCTACACCTTC.

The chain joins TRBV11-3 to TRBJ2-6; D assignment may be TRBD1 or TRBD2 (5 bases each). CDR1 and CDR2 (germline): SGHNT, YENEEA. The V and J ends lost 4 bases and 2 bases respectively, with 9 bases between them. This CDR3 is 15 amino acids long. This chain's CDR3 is CASSSGDPGANVLTF. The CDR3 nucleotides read TGTGCCAGCAGCTCTGGGGACCCTGGGGCCAACGTCCTGACTTTC.

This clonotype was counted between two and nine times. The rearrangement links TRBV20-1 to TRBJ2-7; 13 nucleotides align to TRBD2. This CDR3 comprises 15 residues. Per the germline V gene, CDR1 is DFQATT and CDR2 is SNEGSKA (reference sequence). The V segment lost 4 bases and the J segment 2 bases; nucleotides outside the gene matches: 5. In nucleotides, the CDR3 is TGCAGTGCTATTCCGGGACTAGCGGGAACCTACGAGCAGTACTTC. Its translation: CSAIPGLAGTYEQYF.

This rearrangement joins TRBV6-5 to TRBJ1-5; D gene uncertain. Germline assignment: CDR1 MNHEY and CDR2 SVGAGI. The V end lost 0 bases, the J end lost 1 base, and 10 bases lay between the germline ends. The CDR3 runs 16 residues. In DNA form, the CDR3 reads TGTGCCAGCAGTTACTCGAGTCGGGGAAGCAATCAGCCCCAGCATTTT. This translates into CASSYSSRGSNQPQHF.

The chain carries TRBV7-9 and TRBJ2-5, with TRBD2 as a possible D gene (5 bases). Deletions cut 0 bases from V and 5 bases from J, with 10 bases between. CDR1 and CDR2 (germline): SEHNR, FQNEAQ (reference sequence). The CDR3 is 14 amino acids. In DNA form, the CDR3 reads TGTGCCAGCAGCTTAGCCGTATCGGGGGAGACCCAGTACTTC. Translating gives CASSLAVSGETQYF.

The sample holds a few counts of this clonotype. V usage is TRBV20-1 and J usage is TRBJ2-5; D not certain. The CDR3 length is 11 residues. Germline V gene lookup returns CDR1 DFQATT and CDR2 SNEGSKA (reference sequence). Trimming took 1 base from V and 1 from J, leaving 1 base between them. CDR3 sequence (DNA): TGCAGTGCTAGAGGCCAAGAGACCCAGTACTTC. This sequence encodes CSARGQETQYF.

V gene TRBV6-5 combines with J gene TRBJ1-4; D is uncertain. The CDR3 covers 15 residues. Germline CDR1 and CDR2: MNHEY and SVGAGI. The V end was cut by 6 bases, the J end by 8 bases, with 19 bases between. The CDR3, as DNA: TGTGCCAGCAGCCTGTCGGGCGCCACGGCGGAAAAACTGTTTTTT. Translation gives CASSLSGATAEKLFF.

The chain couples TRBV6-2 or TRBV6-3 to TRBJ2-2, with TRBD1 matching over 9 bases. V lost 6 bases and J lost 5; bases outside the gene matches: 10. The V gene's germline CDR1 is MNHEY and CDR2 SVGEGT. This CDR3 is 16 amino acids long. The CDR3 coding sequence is TGTGCCAGCAGCCCGACAGACAGGGGGTTAACCGGGGAGCTGTTTTTT. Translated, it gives CASSPTDRGLTGELFF.

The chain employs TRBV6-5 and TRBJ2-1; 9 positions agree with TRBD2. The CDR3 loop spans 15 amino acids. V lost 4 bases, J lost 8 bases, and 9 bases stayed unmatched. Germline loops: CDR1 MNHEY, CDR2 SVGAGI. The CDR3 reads CASSSRLAGMDEQFF. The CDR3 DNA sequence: TGTGCCAGCAGTTCCCGGCTAGCGGGAATGGATGAGCAGTTCTTC.

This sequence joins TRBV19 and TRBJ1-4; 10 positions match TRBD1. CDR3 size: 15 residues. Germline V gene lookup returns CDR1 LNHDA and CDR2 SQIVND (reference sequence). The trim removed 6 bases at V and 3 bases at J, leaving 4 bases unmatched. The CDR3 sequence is CASRDRGRSNEKLFF. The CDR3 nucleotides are TGTGCCAGTAGGGACAGGGGGAGGTCTAATGAAAAACTGTTTTTT.

In DNA form, the CDR3 reads TGCGCCAGCAGCCAAGTCGTAAAGGGGTTTAGGAGAACCGGGGAGCTGTTTTTT. It encodes CASSQVVKGFRRTGELFF. The V call is TRBV4-1, the J call TRBJ2-2, with D perhaps matching TRBD1 (5 bases). Deletions cut 1 base from V and 5 bases from J, with 20 bases between. This CDR3 region has 18 residues. Germline assignment: CDR1 MGHRA and CDR2 YSYEKL.

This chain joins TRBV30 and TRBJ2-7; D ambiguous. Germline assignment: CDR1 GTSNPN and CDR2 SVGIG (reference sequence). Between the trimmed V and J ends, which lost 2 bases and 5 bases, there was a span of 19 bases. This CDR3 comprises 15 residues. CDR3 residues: CAWSSRTPSAHEQYF. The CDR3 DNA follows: TGTGCCTGGAGTTCTCGGACCCCATCTGCCCACGAGCAGTACTTC.

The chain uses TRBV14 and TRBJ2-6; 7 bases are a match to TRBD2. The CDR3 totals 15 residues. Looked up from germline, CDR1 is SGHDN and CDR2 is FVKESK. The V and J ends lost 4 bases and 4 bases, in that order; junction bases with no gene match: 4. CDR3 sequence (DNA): TGTGCCAGCAGCCCCGGGAGGTGGGGGGCCAACGTCCTGACTTTC. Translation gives CASSPGRWGANVLTF. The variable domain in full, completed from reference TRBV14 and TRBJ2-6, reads EAGVTQFPSHSVIEKGQTVTLRCDPISGHDNLYWYRRVMGKEIKFLLHFVKESKQDESGMPNNRFLAERTGGTYSTLKVQPAELEDSGVYFCASSPGRWGANVLTFGAGSRLTVL.

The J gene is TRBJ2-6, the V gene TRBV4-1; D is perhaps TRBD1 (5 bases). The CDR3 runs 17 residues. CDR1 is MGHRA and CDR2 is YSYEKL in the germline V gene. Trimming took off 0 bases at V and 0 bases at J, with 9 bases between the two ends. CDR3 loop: CASSQDRAFSGANVLTF. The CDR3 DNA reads TGCGCCAGCAGCCAAGACAGGGCCTTCTCTGGGGCCAACGTCCTGACTTTC.

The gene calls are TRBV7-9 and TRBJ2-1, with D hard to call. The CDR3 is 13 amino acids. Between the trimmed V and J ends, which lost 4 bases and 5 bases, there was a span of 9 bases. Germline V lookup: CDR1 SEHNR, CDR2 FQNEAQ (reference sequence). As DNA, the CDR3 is TGTGCCAGCAGCTCCCCGTTCGACAATGAGCAGTTCTTC. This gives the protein CASSSPFDNEQFF.

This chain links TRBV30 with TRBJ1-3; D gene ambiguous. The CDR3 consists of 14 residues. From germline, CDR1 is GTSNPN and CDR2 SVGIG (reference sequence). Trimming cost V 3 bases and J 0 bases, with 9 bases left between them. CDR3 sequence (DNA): TGTGCCTGGAGCCACGAGTACTCTGGAAACACCATATATTTT. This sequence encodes CAWSHEYSGNTIYF.

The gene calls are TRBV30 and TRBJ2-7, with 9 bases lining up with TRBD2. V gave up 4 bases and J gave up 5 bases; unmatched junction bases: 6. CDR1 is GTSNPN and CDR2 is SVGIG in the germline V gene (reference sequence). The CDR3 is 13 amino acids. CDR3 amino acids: CAWNAGLANEQYF. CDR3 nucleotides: TGTGCCTGGAACGCGGGACTAGCTAACGAGCAGTACTTC.